These T cell receptor beta chains were read from a single sample in a study of CD8+ T cells in alopecia areata. The table came from immunoSEQ multiplex PCR; TCRdb's copy has only in-frame clones and leaves some out. The sample holds approximately 280,000 clones, about 62% seen once. The specimen comprised CD4+ T cells sorted from blood, sampled at week 24, from a patient treated with tofacitinib. The receptors were sampled from a human donor with alopecia areata. Both conserved end residues are part of each CDR3. D genes are given only for firm matches. Clone size is given for some rows only: seen once, a few or many times, or a class if the clone is expanded.

>TRBJ2-3|TRBV4-1|-|-
TGCGCCAGCAGCCTTCTCAGCACAGATACGCAGTATTTT
CASSLLSTDTQYF
>TRBJ1-1|TRBV30|-|-
TGTGCCTGGCGCCGTGGGGAAAACACTGAAGCTTTCTTT
CAWRRGENTEAFF
>TRBJ2-5|TRBV29-1|-|TRBD1
TGCAGCGCTTATCCGGGACAGGGGCGCGAGACCCAGTACTTC
CSAYPGQGRETQYF
>TRBJ1-2|TRBV30|few|-
TGTGCCTGGAGTGAGTGGAGTGACCTTTGCACCTTC
CAWSEWSDLCTF
>TRBJ1-2|TRBV4-3|-|TRBD1
TGCGCCAGCAGCCAAGTCGCGGGACAGGGGAACTATGGCTACACCTTC
CASSQVAGQGNYGYTF
>TRBJ2-3|TRBV5-1|once|-
TGCGCCAGCAGCTCCCTCGGGGGTGCAGATACGCAGTATTTT
CASSSLGGADTQYF
>TRBJ1-2|TRBV20-1|-|-
TGCAGTGCTAGAGGTGGAGGCGGCTACACCTTC
CSARGGGGYTF
>TRBJ2-3|TRBV30|-|-
TGTGCCTGGAGCCTAGGAGGCACAGATACGCAGTATTTT
CAWSLGGTDTQYF
>TRBJ1-1|TRBV5-1|-|-
TGCGCCAGCCGGAACTTAACTATGAACACTGAAGCTTTCTTT
CASRNLTMNTEAFF
>TRBJ1-6|TRBV4-2|few|TRBD1
TGTGCCAGCAGCCAAGAAGCCTCACGCGGGACAGGGAATTCACCCCTCCACTTT
CASSQEASRGTGNSPLHF
>TRBJ1-2|TRBV7-9|few|-
TGTGCCAGCAGTCCCGGGACGAGGGTTCCTGGCTACACCTTC
CASSPGTRVPGYTF
>TRBJ2-7|TRBV29-1|few|-
TGCAGCGTTAGACAGAAACTCACCTACGAGCAGTACTTC
CSVRQKLTYEQYF
>TRBJ2-5|TRBV29-1|-|TRBD1
TGCAGCGTTGGTTCAGGACAGGGAGTGACCCAGTACTTC
CSVGSGQGVTQYF
>TRBJ1-2|TRBV2|few|-
TGTGCCAGCCTGTTTGAACGAGACGTATTCTATGGCTACACCTTC
CASLFERDVFYGYTF
>TRBJ2-5|TRBV18|few|-
TGTGCCAGCTCACCTCGGCAGGCTCAAGAGACCCAGTACTTC
CASSPRQAQETQYF
>TRBJ2-7|TRBV4-1|-|TRBD1
TGCGCCAGCAGCCAAGATTGGGACAGTATAGGAGAGCAGTACTTC
CASSQDWDSIGEQYF
>TRBJ2-5|TRBV15|-|TRBD1
TGTGCCACCAGCGACTGGGACAGCCCAGAGACCCAGTACTTC
CATSDWDSPETQYF
>TRBJ1-6|TRBV25-1|-|-
TGTGCCAGCAGTGAATTGAGACGGGATAATTCACCCCTCCACTTT
CASSELRRDNSPLHF
>TRBJ2-5|TRBV30|-|-
TGTGCCTGGGGAAAAGAGACCCAGTACTTC
CAWGKETQYF
>TRBJ2-1|TRBV29-1|once|-
TGCAGCGTGGGGGTTCCAAGCTCCTACAATGAGCAGTTCTTC
CSVGVPSSYNEQFF
>TRBJ2-3|TRBV7-8|few|TRBD2
TGTGCCAGCAGCCGAGCGGGGTGGGGTGTCGATACGCAGTATTTT
CASSRAGWGVDTQYF
>TRBJ2-3|TRBV6-5|-|TRBD2
TGTGCCACCCAAACTAGCGGTCGCACAGATACGCAGTATTTT
CATQTSGRTDTQYF
>TRBJ2-7|TRBV27|-|-
TGTGCCAGCAGTCCGGGCCCCGACAGGATCTCCTACGAGCAGTACTTC
CASSPGPDRISYEQYF
>TRBJ1-1|TRBV27|-|-
TGTGCCAGCAGACGCGGGACAACGTACTCCATGAACACTGAAGCTTTCTTT
CASRRGTTYSMNTEAFF
>TRBJ1-4|TRBV30|-|-
TGTGCCTGGAGCTCTTACCAAGGGGAAAAACTGTTTTTT
CAWSSYQGEKLFF
>TRBJ2-5|TRBV29-1|-|TRBD2
TGCAGCGTTGCCCGACTAGCGGATCAAGAGACCCAGTACTTC
CSVARLADQETQYF
>TRBJ1-5|TRBV2|few|-
TGTGCCAGCTCGAAATCAATTCAGCCCCAGCATTTT
CASSKSIQPQHF
>TRBJ1-3|TRBV18|few|TRBD1
TGTGCCAGCTCACCGACGACAGGGTCGGCTGGAAACACCATATATTTT
CASSPTTGSAGNTIYF
>TRBJ2-3|TRBV19|-|-
TGTGCCAGTAAAAAGGGACGAGATACGCAGTATTTT
CASKKGRDTQYF
>TRBJ1-5|TRBV2|-|-
TGTGCCAGCAGTGCGCAGGGGAACCAGCCCCAGCATTTT
CASSAQGNQPQHF
>TRBJ1-5|TRBV29-1|-|-
TGCAGCGTTGCAAGCAGCGGGGGTCAGCCCCAGCATTTT
CSVASSGGQPQHF
>TRBJ2-5|TRBV27|-|-
TGTGCCATCCCCTGGACAGAGGAGACCCAGTACTTC
CAIPWTEETQYF
>TRBJ2-5|TRBV11-2|few|TRBD2
TGTGCCAGCAGCCTCCGACTAGCGGGGGGGCCGGAGACCCAGTACTTC
CASSLRLAGGPETQYF
>TRBJ1-1|TRBV5-1|few|-
TGCGCCAGCAGCTCTTCGAAAGGGACTCTTGAAGCTTTCTTT
CASSSSKGTLEAFF
>TRBJ2-2|TRBV15|-|-
TGTGCCACCACCACCCGGGATAACACCGGGGAGCTGTTTTTT
CATTTRDNTGELFF
>TRBJ1-4|TRBV7-6|once|-
TGTGCGGGCCTCTTCTCCCGGGATGAAAAACTGTTTTTT
CAGLFSRDEKLFF
>TRBJ2-7|TRBV28|-|-
TGTGCCAGCAGTTTAAAACTGCTAGCCCTCTACGAGCAGTACTTC
CASSLKLLALYEQYF
>TRBJ1-5|TRBV30|-|TRBD1
TGTGCCTGGAGTGTACAGGGGGGGAGCGGGAGGCCCCAGCATTTT
CAWSVQGGSGRPQHF
>TRBJ2-5|TRBV4-2|-|-
TGTGCCAGCAGCCAACAGGCTTGGGGGGAGACCCAGTACTTC
CASSQQAWGETQYF
>TRBJ2-7|TRBV5-1|-|-
TGCGCCAGCAGCTTAGGGATCCAGGGGATTACCTACGAGCAGTACTTC
CASSLGIQGITYEQYF
>TRBJ1-6|TRBV25-1|few|-
TGTGCCAGCAGTGAATTTATCGGGGTCCGAACCCTCCACTTT
CASSEFIGVRTLHF
>TRBJ2-5|TRBV5-1|-|TRBD2
TGCGCCAGCAGCTCTAGCGGGGCCTACCAAGAGACCCAGTACTTC
CASSSSGAYQETQYF
>TRBJ2-1|TRBV9|few|-
TGTGCCAGCAGCGTAGGCGGGGCCAACTACAATGAGCAGTTCTTC
CASSVGGANYNEQFF
>TRBJ2-5|TRBV29-1|-|-
TGCAGCGTTGGGTTGGTGGGGAGTACAGAGACCCAGTACTTC
CSVGLVGSTETQYF
>TRBJ1-5|TRBV2|-|-
TGTGCCAGCAGTCCCAACCATAGCAATCAGCCCCAGCATTTT
CASSPNHSNQPQHF
>TRBJ2-1|TRBV27|few|-
TGTGCCAGCAGTTCCCCTAGGGAAGGTACGGGATCCTACAATGAGCAGTTCTTC
CASSSPREGTGSYNEQFF
>TRBJ1-6|TRBV5-1|-|-
TGCGCCAGCAGCTTGGGTGGGGGCGCATCCCCCAATTCACCCCTCCACTTT
CASSLGGGASPNSPLHF
>TRBJ2-7|TRBV29-1|-|-
TGCAGCGTTGCTGATGAACGCTCCTACGAGCAGTACTTC
CSVADERSYEQYF
>TRBJ1-2|TRBV5-4|-|TRBD1
TGTGCCAGCAGACTACAGGGGAACTATGGCTACACCTTC
CASRLQGNYGYTF
>TRBJ2-7|TRBV27|-|TRBD1
TGTGCCAGCAGCCATAACCCACCGGGACAGGGGTACGAGCAGTACTTC
CASSHNPPGQGYEQYF
>TRBJ1-5|TRBV2|-|-
TGTGCCAGCAGTCCCGGGACACCAATTAATCAGCCCCAGCATTTT
CASSPGTPINQPQHF
>TRBJ1-1|TRBV6-1|-|-
TGTGCCAGCAGTGTGGTGACGGGGAGAGGAGGTGAAGCTTTCTTT
CASSVVTGRGGEAFF
>TRBJ2-3|TRBV12-5|-|-
TGTGCTAGTGGTTTCGGGACACACCCTGGGGATACGCAGTATTTT
CASGFGTHPGDTQYF
>TRBJ1-2|TRBV30|-|-
TGTGCCTCCCTTGACAGAACCCTAGTATATGGCTACACCTTC
CASLDRTLVYGYTF
>TRBJ2-4|TRBV7-2|-|TRBD2
TGTGCCAGCAGCCTACTAGCGGGGGGGCCAAGGGCCAAAAACATTCAGTACTTC
CASSLLAGGPRAKNIQYF
>TRBJ2-3|TRBV2|-|TRBD2
TGTGCCAGCAGCCAAGGACTGCTCCCTACTAGCGGGGGGGCAGATACGCAGTATTTT
CASSQGLLPTSGGADTQYF
>TRBJ1-1|TRBV5-1|-|TRBD1
TGCGCCAGCATCCTGGGAACAGGGGGCACTGAAGCTTTCTTT
CASILGTGGTEAFF